The sequence of this TCR beta chain was determined in a study of OX40 agonist ivuxolimab in advanced cancers. Blood samples were obtained at baseline, cycle 4 day 1, and cycle 7 day 1. The repertoire was sequenced with immunoSEQ multiplex PCR; TCRdb's copy has only in-frame clones and lacks some. The sample lists some 100,000 clones; approximately 90% were seen once. The germline V and J ends were trimmed by 6 bases and 1 base, with 11 bases remaining between them. Germline V gives CDR1 MNHNS, CDR2 SASEGT. The CDR3 sequence is 14 residues long. The specimen comprised CD4+ or CD8+ T cells sorted from blood, sampled in a trial of the OX40 agonist ivuxolimab. The chain joins TRBV6-1 to TRBJ2-3; maybe TRBD2 (6 bases). The sequence derives from an adult with an advanced solid tumor such as melanoma, head and neck, liver or kidney cancer. This chain's CDR3 is CASRWRGGTDTQYF. The DNA for the CDR3 is TGTGCCAGCAGGTGGCGGGGTGGCACAGATACGCAGTATTTT.